Listed here is a single T cell receptor beta chain. The antigen is undetermined. The data were obtained in a study of T cells after yellow fever vaccination. The V segment lost 0 bases and the J segment 5 bases; nucleotides outside the gene matches: 6. Germline CDR1 SGDLS, CDR2 YYNGEE. The CDR3 spans 16 residues. Study-wide results and limits: Although the secondary response was weaker, it peaked faster, at day 5 versus 15. Most primary-vaccination clones reappeared after the booster (about 97% CD4, roughly 90% CD8).

5'RACE template switching added a universal primer site and UMIs to TCR cDNA. TCRdb independently ran MiXCR on the 5' RACE reads; one entry per CDR3 protein. The sample holds around 550,000 distinct CDR3 sequences, 15% to 20% seen once. This receptor was taken from a man aged 25-45 years who received the YFV17D yellow fever vaccine. The chain has TRBV9 and TRBJ2-3; 10 positions match TRBD2. The sample in question was PBMCs, obtained 15 days after the yellow fever booster vaccination. CDR3 nucleotides: TGTGCCAGCAGCGTAGGAATAGCGGGAGGAGTAGATACGCAGTATTTT. This sequence encodes CASSVGIAGGVDTQYF. The variable domain in full, with the rest retrieved from reference TRBV9 and TRBJ2-3, is DSGVTQTPKHLITATGQRVTLRCSPRSGDLSVYWYQQSLDQGLQFLIQYYNGEERAKGNILERFSAQQFPDLHSELNLSSLELGDSALYFCASSVGIAGGVDTQYFGPGTRLTVL.